The 26 T cell receptor beta chains listed next were all sequenced from one sample in a study of T-cell reconstitution after alpha-beta-depleted transplantation in children. The library targeted TCRbeta and was prepared with unique molecular identifiers. TCRdb re-derived calls from the PCR reads in MiXCR, one entry per CDR3 protein. The sample carries roughly 500,000 distinct CDR3 sequences, about 16% recorded once. The sample here was PBMCs from the stem cell graft donor, taken from the stem cell graft. These receptors were obtained from a human donor who donated a stem cell graft to a child with acute lymphoblastic leukemia.

At least ten counts were recorded for this clonotype. The V call is TRBV5-6, the J call TRBJ1-1, with D perhaps matching TRBD1 (5 bases). This CDR3 has 14 amino acids. V was shortened by 4 bases and J by 5 bases, with 15 bases between the two germline ends. The V gene's germline CDR1 is SGHDT and CDR2 YYEEEE. CDR3 amino acids: CASSPGTLGTEAFF. CDR3 sequence (DNA): TGTGCCAGCAGCCCCGGGACGCTTGGGACTGAAGCTTTCTTT.

This clonotype was seen a few times. The chain has TRBV7-7 and TRBJ1-2; D is unresolved. V gave up 3 bases and J gave up 0 bases, with 8 bases separating them. The CDR3 covers 14 residues. Per the germline V gene, CDR1 is SSHAT and CDR2 is FNYEAQ (reference sequence). As DNA, the CDR3 is TGTGCCAGCAGCTTGGACGTTCCTAACTATGGCTACACCTTC. Protein product: CASSLDVPNYGYTF.

This chain joins TRBV4-1 and TRBJ2-2; no clear D gene. V lost 0 bases and J 4 bases, leaving 6 bases between the germline ends. This CDR3 spans 14 amino acids. Germline loops: CDR1 MGHRA, CDR2 YSYEKL. CDR3 sequence reads: CASSQDLSTGELFF. The CDR3 coding sequence is TGCGCCAGCAGCCAAGATTTGAGCACCGGGGAGCTGTTTTTT.

The genes are TRBV30 and TRBJ1-1, with TRBD1 matching 8 bases. V was pared by 3 bases and J by 3 bases, with 6 bases of the junction left unmatched. Germline V gene data show CDR1 as GTSNPN and CDR2 as SVGIG (reference sequence). The CDR3 consists of 14 residues. The CDR3 sequence is CAWSRQGKDTEAFF. CDR3 nucleotide sequence: TGTGCCTGGAGCAGACAGGGGAAAGACACTGAAGCTTTCTTT. Using reference TRBV30 and TRBJ1-1 for the parts outside the CDR3, the full variable domain is SQTIHQWPATLVQPVGSPLSLECTVEGTSNPNLYWYRQAAGRGLQLLFYSVGIGQISSEVPQNLSASRPQDRQFILSSKKLLLSDSGFYLCAWSRQGKDTEAFFGQGTRLTVV.

This clonotype turned up a few times. This chain connects TRBV7-3 to TRBJ1-1; D is possibly TRBD1 (5 bases). The germline V gene has CDR1 SGHTA and CDR2 FQGTGA. V lost 3 bases to trimming and J lost 3 bases, with 17 bases between them. CDR3 length: 16 amino acids. CDR3 DNA: TGTGCCAGCAGCTTTATCGGACAAGTAGGACACACTGAAGCTTTCTTT. Translation: CASSFIGQVGHTEAFF.

This clonotype was observed a few times. The CDR3 DNA sequence: TGTGCCAGCAGTTTAAAGGAGGAGCGGTTCATCGACACTGAAGCTTTCTTT. It yields the protein CASSLKEERFIDTEAFF. The chain carries TRBV12-3 or TRBV12-4 and TRBJ1-1; D not resolved. The germline V and J ends were trimmed by 2 bases and 3 bases, with 19 bases remaining between them. The CDR3 totals 17 residues.

The table lists this clonotype with a count of one. This chain uses TRBV9 with TRBJ2-7, with TRBD2 as a possible D gene (5 bases). Germline V gives CDR1 SGDLS, CDR2 YYNGEE. The CDR3 contains 16 residues. Trimming left V 1 base short and J 4 bases short, with 18 bases between. CDR3 in amino acids: CASSVWGTGGLYEQYF. The CDR3, as DNA: TGTGCCAGCAGCGTATGGGGAACCGGCGGGTTATACGAGCAGTACTTC.

The V and J genes are TRBV29-1 and TRBJ2-7, with D possibly being TRBD2 (6 bases). Germline V gene data show CDR1 as SQVTM and CDR2 as ANQGSEA. The V end was cut by 2 bases, the J end by 0 bases, with 11 bases between. The CDR3 loop spans 14 amino acids. In DNA, the CDR3 is TGCAGCGTTGAATTAGCGGAACACTCCTACGAGCAGTACTTC. Translating gives CSVELAEHSYEQYF.

The CDR3 reads CASSLDFMVGLAGETQYF. CDR3 DNA: TGTGCCAGCAGTTTAGACTTTATGGTGGGACTAGCGGGGGAGACCCAGTACTTC. The V gene is TRBV12-3 or TRBV12-4, the J gene TRBJ2-5, with 13 nucleotides matching TRBD2. Trimming at V came to 1 base and at J to 5 bases, leaving 10 bases not matched to a gene. The CDR3 spans 18 residues.

This chain uses TRBV9 with TRBJ2-1; 10 positions match TRBD2. Germline V gene sequence: CDR1 SGDLS, CDR2 YYNGEE. This CDR3 comprises 15 residues. Losses at the gene ends were 0 bases for V and 9 bases for J; bases not matched to a gene: 6. The CDR3: CASSVAGTSASEQFF. CDR3 DNA: TGTGCCAGCAGCGTAGCTGGGACTAGCGCGAGTGAGCAGTTCTTC.

The chain uses TRBV12-3 or TRBV12-4 and TRBJ2-1, with 10 bases identical to TRBD1. CDR3 length equals 11 residues. The V and J ends lost 3 bases and 15 bases, in that order; junction bases with no gene match: 2. The CDR3 region has the DNA TGTGCCAGCAGTTTGGGGACAGGGGCGTTCTTC. This codes for CASSLGTGAFF.

The DNA of the CDR3 is TGTGCCAGCAGTCCGTCGGACAGGCCCTATGGCTACACCTTC. Its protein is CASSPSDRPYGYTF. The chain joins TRBV25-1 to TRBJ1-2; 7 bases are shared with TRBD1. CDR1 and CDR2 (germline): MGHDK, SYGVNS. V gave up 5 bases and J gave up 4 bases; unmatched junction bases: 7. This CDR3 is 14 amino acids long.

V and J are TRBV2 and TRBJ2-3; TRBD2 matches 14 bases. Trimming at V came to 7 bases and at J to 1 base, leaving 13 bases not matched to a gene. CDR3 length: 19 residues. The V gene's germline CDR1 is SNHLY and CDR2 FYNNEI. CDR3 loop: CASTPQGLAGVRGTDTQYF. DNA of the CDR3: TGTGCCAGCACCCCCCAGGGACTAGCGGGAGTGAGAGGCACAGATACGCAGTATTTT.

This clonotype occurred a few times. The rearrangement joins TRBV3-1 to TRBJ1-2, with a weak D call TRBD1 (5 bases). The CDR3 length is 15 residues. The V end lost 0 bases, the J end lost 6 bases, and 14 bases lay between the germline ends. The germline V gene encodes CDR1 LGHDT and CDR2 YNNKEL (reference sequence). The chain's CDR3 is CASSQDHPGKDGYTF. DNA of the CDR3: TGTGCCAGCAGCCAAGATCATCCAGGGAAGGATGGCTACACCTTC.

This clonotype was seen more than once but under ten times. This chain joins TRBV5-1 and TRBJ1-1, with a possible D match to TRBD1 (6 bases). The CDR3 has 15 amino acids. V lost 3 bases, J lost 4 bases, and 16 bases lay in between. The germline gives CDR1 SGHRS, CDR2 YFSETQ. CDR3 sequence: CASSWTEQKGTEAFF. The CDR3, as DNA: TGCGCCAGCAGCTGGACAGAGCAAAAGGGCACTGAAGCTTTCTTT.

This clonotype has only a few counts. The chain carries TRBV6-5 and TRBJ2-7; 10 nucleotides agree with TRBD1. V was clipped by 3 bases and J by 6 bases; unmatched bases: 2. The CDR3 is 13 amino acids. Germline V gene data show CDR1 as MNHEY and CDR2 as SVGAGI. The CDR3 loop is CASSYRTGGEQYF. The CDR3 nucleotides read TGTGCCAGCAGTTATCGGACAGGGGGCGAGCAGTACTTC.

This clonotype was seen a handful of times. V usage is TRBV6-2 or TRBV6-3 and J usage is TRBJ2-5, with TRBD1 matching over 7 bases. The CDR3 loop spans 15 amino acids. The ends lost 6 bases at V and 3 bases at J; junction bases unmatched: 10. Germline lookup yields CDR1 MNHEY and CDR2 SVGEGT. CDR3 amino acids: CASRKNPGGEETQYF. CDR3 coding DNA: TGTGCCAGCAGAAAAAACCCAGGGGGAGAAGAGACCCAGTACTTC.

The chain uses TRBV4-1 and TRBJ1-4; TRBD1 might be the D (5 bases). CDR1 MGHRA and CDR2 YSYEKL come from the germline V gene. This CDR3 region has 16 residues. Deletions cut 1 base from V and 7 bases from J, with 16 bases between. The DNA for the CDR3 is TGCGCCAGCAGCCAAGGGCGGGCCGGGGGAAGTGAAAAACTGTTTTTT. Its protein is CASSQGRAGGSEKLFF.

This clonotype was picked up a small number of times. V is TRBV12-3 or TRBV12-4 and J is TRBJ1-6; D unresolved. The CDR3 has 12 residues. The V gene lost 1 base and the J gene lost 9 bases, with 4 bases spanning the gap. CDR3 loop: CASSLGISPLHF. CDR3 sequence (DNA): TGTGCCAGCAGTTTAGGAATTTCACCCCTCCACTTT.

This clonotype was seen a handful of times. The CDR3: CASRQSPGLDYGYTF. In DNA form, the CDR3 reads TGCGCCAGCAGACAATCACCGGGACTAGACTATGGCTACACCTTC. The rearrangement joins TRBV5-1 to TRBJ1-2; weak D call: TRBD1 (5 bases). The CDR3 has 15 amino acids. Per germline, CDR1 SGHRS and CDR2 YFSETQ. Trimming stripped 5 bases from V and 3 bases from J, with 17 bases between.

This clonotype has just a few counts. V is TRBV6-5 and J is TRBJ2-7, with D tentatively TRBD2 (5 bases). Trimming took off 0 bases at V and 3 bases at J, with 9 bases between the two ends. Germline values: CDR1 MNHEY, CDR2 SVGAGI. The CDR3 extends over 14 amino acids. The CDR3 DNA reads TGTGCCAGCAGTTACTCGAGAGACTACTACGAGCAGTACTTC. Translation gives CASSYSRDYYEQYF.

In its sample, this clonotype was seen a few times. V is TRBV5-1 and J is TRBJ2-7; D is possibly TRBD1 (6 bases). The CDR3 spans 14 residues. Germline CDR1 and CDR2: SGHRS and YFSETQ. Between the trimmed V and J ends, which lost 4 bases and 2 bases, there was a span of 13 bases. CDR3 nucleotides: TGCGCCAGCAGCCTGCAAACAGGGACCTACGAGCAGTACTTC. Translating it yields CASSLQTGTYEQYF.

J is TRBJ2-7 and V is TRBV27; 8 bases agree with TRBD1. V was pared by 7 bases and J by 4 bases, with 12 bases of the junction left unmatched. CDR1 MNHEY and CDR2 SMNVEV come from the germline V gene (reference sequence). CDR3 length: 15 residues. As DNA, the CDR3 is TGTGCCAGCAAAGGTCCGGGACAGGTGACTTACGAGCAGTACTTC. The encoded protein is CASKGPGQVTYEQYF.

This clonotype has only a few counts. V and J are TRBV6-1 and TRBJ2-3, with a tentative D call TRBD2 (5 bases). The CDR3 extends over 14 amino acids. V was clipped by 8 bases and J by 0 bases, with 12 bases between them. Per germline, CDR1 MNHNS and CDR2 SASEGT. CDR3: CASGLPTSTDTQYF. As DNA, the CDR3 is TGTGCCAGCGGACTGCCGACAAGCACAGATACGCAGTATTTT.

This clonotype was counted between two and nine times. V is TRBV6-1 and J is TRBJ1-2, with D unclear. This CDR3 contains 15 residues. Germline-derived CDR1 and CDR2 are MNHNS and SASEGT. Trimming removed 0 bases at V and 6 bases at J, with 14 bases between. This CDR3 is CASSEANYRADGYTF. DNA for the CDR3: TGTGCCAGCAGTGAAGCCAACTACCGGGCGGATGGCTACACCTTC.

This clonotype was found a few times. The V and J genes are TRBV25-1 and TRBJ2-3; a possible D gene is TRBD2 (5 bases). Trimming stripped 7 bases from V and 2 bases from J, with 16 bases between. CDR1 is MGHDK, CDR2 SYGVNS, per germline. CDR3 length equals 15 residues. The CDR3: CASKNGESSTDTQYF. DNA of the CDR3: TGTGCCAGCAAGAATGGGGAGTCGTCCACAGATACGCAGTATTTT.